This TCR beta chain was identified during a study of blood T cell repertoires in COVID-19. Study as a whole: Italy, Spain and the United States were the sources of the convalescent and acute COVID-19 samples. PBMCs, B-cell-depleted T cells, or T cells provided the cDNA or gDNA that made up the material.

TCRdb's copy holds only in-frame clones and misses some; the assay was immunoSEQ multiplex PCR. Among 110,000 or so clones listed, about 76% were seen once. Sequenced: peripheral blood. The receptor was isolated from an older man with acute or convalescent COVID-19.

The CDR3 loop is CASSPQGPTEAFF. In DNA form, the CDR3 reads TGTGCCAGTAGTCCACAGGGACCCACTGAAGCTTTCTTT. J is TRBJ1-1 and V is TRBV19; possibly TRBD1 for D (6 bases). The germline V gene encodes CDR1 LNHDA and CDR2 SQIVND (reference sequence). This CDR3 spans 13 amino acids. V gave up 5 bases and J gave up 4 bases, with 11 bases separating them.